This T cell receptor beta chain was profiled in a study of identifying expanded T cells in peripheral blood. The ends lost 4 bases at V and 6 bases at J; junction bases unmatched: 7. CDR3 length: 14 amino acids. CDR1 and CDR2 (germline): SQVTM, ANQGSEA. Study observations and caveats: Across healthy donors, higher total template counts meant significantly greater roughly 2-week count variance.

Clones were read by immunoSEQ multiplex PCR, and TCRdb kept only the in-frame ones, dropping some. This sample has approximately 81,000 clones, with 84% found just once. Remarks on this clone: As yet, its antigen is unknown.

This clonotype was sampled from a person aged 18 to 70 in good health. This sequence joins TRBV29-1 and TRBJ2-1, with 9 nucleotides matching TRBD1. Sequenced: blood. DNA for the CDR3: TGCAGCGTTGTTGGGACAGGGAGGGCCAATGAGCAGTTCTTC. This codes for CSVVGTGRANEQFF.